This T cell receptor (beta chain) was captured in a study of blood T cell repertoires in COVID-19. Assay: immunoSEQ multiplex PCR; the TCRdb copy retains only in-frame clones and omits some. Of tens of thousands of clones listed, roughly 80% are singletons. The CDR3 covers 14 residues. Trimming removed 6 bases from V and 5 bases from J; junction bases left unmatched: 7. The germline V gene has CDR1 SNHLY and CDR2 FYNNEI. The chain couples TRBV2 to TRBJ1-5, with 7 nucleotides matching TRBD1. Sequencing used peripheral blood. The sequence was collected from a man in his 70s with COVID-19, enrolled during active disease. CDR3 region: CASRGQALDQPQHF. The CDR3, as DNA: TGTGCCAGCAGAGGACAGGCTCTTGATCAGCCCCAGCATTTT.